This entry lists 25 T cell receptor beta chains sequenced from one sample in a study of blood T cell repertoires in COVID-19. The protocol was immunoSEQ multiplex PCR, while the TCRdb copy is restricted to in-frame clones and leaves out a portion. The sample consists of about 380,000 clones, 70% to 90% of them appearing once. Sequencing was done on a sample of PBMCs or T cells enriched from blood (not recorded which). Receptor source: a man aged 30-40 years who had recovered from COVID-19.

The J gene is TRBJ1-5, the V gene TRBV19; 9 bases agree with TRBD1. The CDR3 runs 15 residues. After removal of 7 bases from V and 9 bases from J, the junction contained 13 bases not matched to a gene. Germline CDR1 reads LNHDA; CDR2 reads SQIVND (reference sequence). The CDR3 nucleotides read TGTGCCAGTACGACACAGGGGACAGGGCCGAGGCCCCAGCATTTT. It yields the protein CASTTQGTGPRPQHF.

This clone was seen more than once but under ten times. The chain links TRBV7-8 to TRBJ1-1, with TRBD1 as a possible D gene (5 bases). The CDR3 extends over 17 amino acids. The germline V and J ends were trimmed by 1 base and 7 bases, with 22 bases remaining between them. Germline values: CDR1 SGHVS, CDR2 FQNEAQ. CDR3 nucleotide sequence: TGTGCCAGCAGCTTAGACCCGTGGGGCAGGGCGAACGGTGAAGCTTTCTTT. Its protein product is CASSLDPWGRANGEAFF.

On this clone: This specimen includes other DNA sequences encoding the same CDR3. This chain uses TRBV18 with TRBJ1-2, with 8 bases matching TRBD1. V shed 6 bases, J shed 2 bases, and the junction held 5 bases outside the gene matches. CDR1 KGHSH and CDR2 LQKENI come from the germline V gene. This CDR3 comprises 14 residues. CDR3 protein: CASSPRQGNYGYTF. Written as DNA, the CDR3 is TGTGCCAGCTCCCCCAGACAGGGGAACTATGGCTACACCTTC.

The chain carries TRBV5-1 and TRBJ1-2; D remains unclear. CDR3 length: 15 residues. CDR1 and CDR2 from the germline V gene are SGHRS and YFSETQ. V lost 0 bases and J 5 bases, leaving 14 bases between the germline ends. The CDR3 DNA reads TGCGCCAGCAGCTTGGGGACTGGGCCGGGATATGGCTACACCTTC. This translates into CASSLGTGPGYGYTF.

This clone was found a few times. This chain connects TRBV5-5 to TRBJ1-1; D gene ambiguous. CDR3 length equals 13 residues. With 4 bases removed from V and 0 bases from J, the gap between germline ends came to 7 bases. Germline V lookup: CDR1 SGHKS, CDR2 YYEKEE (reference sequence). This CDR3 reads CASSPLLNTEAFF. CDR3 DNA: TGTGCCAGCAGCCCCTTATTGAACACTGAAGCTTTCTTT.

CDR3 sequence (DNA): TGTGCCAGCAGCCAATCGGTGTCCCTAGCCAAAAACATTCAGTACTTC. Amino acid sequence: CASSQSVSLAKNIQYF. This chain uses TRBV3-1 (or the pseudogene TRBV3-2) with TRBJ2-4; D uncertain. The germline V gene encodes CDR1 LGHDT and CDR2 YNNKEL (reference sequence). This CDR3 contains 16 residues. V was pared by 2 bases and J by 0 bases, with 11 bases between.

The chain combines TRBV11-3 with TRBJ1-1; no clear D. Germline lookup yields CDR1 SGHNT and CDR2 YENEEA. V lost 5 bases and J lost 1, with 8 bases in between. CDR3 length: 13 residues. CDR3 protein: CASSPTGNTEAFF. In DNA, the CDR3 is TGTGCCAGCAGCCCGACTGGGAACACTGAAGCTTTCTTT.

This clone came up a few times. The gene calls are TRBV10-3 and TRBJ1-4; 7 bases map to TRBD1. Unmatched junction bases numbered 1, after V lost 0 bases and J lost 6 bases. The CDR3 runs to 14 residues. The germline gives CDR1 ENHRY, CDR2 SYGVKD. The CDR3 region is CAISESTGYEKLFF. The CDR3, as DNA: TGTGCCATCAGTGAGTCGACAGGGTATGAAAAACTGTTTTTT.

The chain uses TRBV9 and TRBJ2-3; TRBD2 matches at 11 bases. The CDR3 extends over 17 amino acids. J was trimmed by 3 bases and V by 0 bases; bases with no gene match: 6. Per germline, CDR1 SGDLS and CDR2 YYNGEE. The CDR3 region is CASSVGVAGGLTDTQYF. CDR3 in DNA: TGTGCCAGCAGCGTAGGGGTAGCGGGGGGGCTGACAGATACGCAGTATTTT.

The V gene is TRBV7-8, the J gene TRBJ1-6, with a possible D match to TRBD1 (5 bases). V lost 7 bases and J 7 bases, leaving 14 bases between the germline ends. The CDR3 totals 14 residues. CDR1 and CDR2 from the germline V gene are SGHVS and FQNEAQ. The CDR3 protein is CASNNRQLNSPLHF. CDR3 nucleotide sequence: TGTGCCAGCAACAACAGACAGTTAAATTCACCCCTCCACTTT.

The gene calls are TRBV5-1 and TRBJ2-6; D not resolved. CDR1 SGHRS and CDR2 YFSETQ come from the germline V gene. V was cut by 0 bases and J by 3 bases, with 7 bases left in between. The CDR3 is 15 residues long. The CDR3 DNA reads TGCGCCAGCAGCTTGGGAGGTCGTGGGGCCAACGTCCTGACTTTC. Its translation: CASSLGGRGANVLTF.

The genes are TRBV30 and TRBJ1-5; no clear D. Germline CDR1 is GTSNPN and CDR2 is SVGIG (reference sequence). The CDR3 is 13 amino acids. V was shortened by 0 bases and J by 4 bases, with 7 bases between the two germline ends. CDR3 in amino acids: CAWSVGANQPQHF. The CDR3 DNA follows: TGTGCCTGGAGTGTGGGAGCAAATCAGCCCCAGCATTTT.

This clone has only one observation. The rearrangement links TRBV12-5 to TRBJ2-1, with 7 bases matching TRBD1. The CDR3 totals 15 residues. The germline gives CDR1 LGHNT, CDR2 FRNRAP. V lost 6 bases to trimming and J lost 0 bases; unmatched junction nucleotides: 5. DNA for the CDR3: TGTGCTAGTGGCCTGGACAGGAGCTCCTACAATGAGCAGTTCTTC. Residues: CASGLDRSSYNEQFF.

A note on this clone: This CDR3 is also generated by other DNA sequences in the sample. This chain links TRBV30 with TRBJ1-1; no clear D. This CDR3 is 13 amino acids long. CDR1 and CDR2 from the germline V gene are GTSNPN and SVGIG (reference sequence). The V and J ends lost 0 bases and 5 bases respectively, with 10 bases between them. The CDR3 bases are TGTGCCTGGAGTGTCGGGCGGGGTACTGAAGCTTTCTTT. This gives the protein CAWSVGRGTEAFF.

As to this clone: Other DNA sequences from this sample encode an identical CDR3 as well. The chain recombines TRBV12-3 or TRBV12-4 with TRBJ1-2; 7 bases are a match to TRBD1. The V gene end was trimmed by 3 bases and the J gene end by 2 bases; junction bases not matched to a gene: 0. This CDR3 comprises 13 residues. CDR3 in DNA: TGTGCCAGCAGTTTGGGACAGAACTATGGCTACACCTTC. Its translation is CASSLGQNYGYTF.

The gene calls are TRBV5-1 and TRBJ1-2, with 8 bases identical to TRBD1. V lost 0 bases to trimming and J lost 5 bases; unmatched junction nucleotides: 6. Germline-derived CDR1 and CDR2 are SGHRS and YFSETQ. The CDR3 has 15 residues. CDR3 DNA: TGCGCCAGCAGCTTGGGTCAGGGGGCGGTGTATGGCTACACCTTC. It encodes CASSLGQGAVYGYTF.

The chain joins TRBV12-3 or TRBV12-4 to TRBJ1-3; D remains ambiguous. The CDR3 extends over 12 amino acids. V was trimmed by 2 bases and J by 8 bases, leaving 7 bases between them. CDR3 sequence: CASSLRRDTIYF. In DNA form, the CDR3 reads TGTGCCAGCAGTTTACGACGGGACACCATATATTTT.

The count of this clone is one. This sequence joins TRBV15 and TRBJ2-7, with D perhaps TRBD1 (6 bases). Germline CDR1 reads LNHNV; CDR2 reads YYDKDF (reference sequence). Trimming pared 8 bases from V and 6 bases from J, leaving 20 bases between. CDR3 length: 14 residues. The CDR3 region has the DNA TGTGCCACCTCAGTCGGACAGTTCTTCTCCGAGCAGTACTTC. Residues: CATSVGQFFSEQYF.

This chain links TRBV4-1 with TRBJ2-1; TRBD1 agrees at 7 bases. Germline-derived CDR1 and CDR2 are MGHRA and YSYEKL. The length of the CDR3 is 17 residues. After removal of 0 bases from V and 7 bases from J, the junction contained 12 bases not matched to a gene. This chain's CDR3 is CASSQDRARGTSNEQFF. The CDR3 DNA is TGCGCCAGCAGCCAAGATCGAGCCAGGGGGACGAGTAATGAGCAGTTCTTC.

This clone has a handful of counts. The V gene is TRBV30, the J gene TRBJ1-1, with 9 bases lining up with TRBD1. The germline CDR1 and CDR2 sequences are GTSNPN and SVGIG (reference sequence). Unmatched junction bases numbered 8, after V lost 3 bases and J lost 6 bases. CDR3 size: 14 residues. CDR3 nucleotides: TGTGCCTGGAGGGGGGGACAGGGAACCCCTGAAGCTTTCTTT. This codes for CAWRGGQGTPEAFF.

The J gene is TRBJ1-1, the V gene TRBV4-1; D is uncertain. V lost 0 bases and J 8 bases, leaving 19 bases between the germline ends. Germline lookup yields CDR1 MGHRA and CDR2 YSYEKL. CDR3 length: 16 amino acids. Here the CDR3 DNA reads TGCGCCAGCAGCCAAGATAACCCGTTGATCAGGTTGGAAGCTTTCTTT. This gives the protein CASSQDNPLIRLEAFF.

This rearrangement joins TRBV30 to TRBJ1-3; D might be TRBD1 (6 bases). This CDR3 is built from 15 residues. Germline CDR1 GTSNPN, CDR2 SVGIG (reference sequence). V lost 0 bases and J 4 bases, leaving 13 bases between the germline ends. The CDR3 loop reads CAWSVLAGVGNTIYF. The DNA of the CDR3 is TGTGCCTGGAGTGTACTTGCAGGGGTAGGAAACACCATATATTTT.

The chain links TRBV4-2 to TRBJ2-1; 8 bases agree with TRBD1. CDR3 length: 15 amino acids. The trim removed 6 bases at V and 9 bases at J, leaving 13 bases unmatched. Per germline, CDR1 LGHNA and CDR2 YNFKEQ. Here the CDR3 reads CASRGQAVGLGEQFF. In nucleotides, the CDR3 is TGTGCCAGCAGGGGACAGGCTGTAGGTCTTGGTGAGCAGTTCTTC.

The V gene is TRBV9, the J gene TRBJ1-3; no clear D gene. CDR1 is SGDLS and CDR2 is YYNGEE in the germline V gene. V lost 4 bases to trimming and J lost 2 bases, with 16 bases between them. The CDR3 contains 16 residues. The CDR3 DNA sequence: TGTGCCAGCAGCTCAATCTCGGGAGTTACTGGAAACACCATATATTTT. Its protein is CASSSISGVTGNTIYF.

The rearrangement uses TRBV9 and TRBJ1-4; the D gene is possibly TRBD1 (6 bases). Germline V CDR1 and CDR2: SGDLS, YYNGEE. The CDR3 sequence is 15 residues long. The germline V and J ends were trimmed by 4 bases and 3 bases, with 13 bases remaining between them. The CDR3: CASSPIQGPNEKLFF. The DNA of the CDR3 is TGTGCCAGCAGCCCGATACAGGGTCCTAATGAAAAACTGTTTTTT.